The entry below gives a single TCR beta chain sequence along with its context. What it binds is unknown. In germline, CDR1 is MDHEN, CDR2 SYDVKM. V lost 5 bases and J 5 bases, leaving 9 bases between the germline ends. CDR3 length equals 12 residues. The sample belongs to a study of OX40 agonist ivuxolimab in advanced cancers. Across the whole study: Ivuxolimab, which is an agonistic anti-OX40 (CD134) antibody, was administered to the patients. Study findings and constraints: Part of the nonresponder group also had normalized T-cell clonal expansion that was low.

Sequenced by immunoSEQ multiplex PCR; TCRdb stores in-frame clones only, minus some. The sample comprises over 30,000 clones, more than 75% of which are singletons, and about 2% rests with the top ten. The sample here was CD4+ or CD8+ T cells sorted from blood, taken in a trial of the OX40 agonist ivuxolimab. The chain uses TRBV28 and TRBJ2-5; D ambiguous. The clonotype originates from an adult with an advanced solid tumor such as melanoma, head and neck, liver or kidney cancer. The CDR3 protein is CASSQNHETQYF. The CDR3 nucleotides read TGTGCCAGCAGTCAGAATCACGAGACCCAGTACTTC.